The sequence of this T cell receptor (beta chain) was determined in a study of cytomegalovirus exposure and HLA in healthy donors. Study at large: The approximately 130 validation repertoires and the 666 first-cohort repertoires shared a platform, a later analysis reported.

Study observations and caveats: The study labeled 150 or so TCR beta chains cytomegalovirus-associated.

This clone was picked up one time. Its cognate antigen is unknown. The donors were in the 120-subject validation cohort, distinct from the approximately 700-subject first cohort. The germline gives CDR1 SNHLY, CDR2 FYNNEI. There are 15 residues in the CDR3. With 7 bases removed from V and 1 base from J, the gap between germline ends came to 16 bases. Assay used: immunoSEQ multiplex PCR; TCRdb lists only in-frame clones, some missing. Counted here are some 190,000 clones, 86% occurring once; the ten biggest clones make up over 1.3%. The V and J genes are TRBV2 and TRBJ2-5; weak D call: TRBD1 (5 bases). The TCR comes from a woman aged 18-29 years in good health and CMV-seronegative. The specimen was PBMCs. CDR3 in amino acids: CASTSEQVSQETQYF. CDR3 in DNA: TGTGCCAGCACAAGCGAACAGGTCAGCCAAGAGACCCAGTACTTC.